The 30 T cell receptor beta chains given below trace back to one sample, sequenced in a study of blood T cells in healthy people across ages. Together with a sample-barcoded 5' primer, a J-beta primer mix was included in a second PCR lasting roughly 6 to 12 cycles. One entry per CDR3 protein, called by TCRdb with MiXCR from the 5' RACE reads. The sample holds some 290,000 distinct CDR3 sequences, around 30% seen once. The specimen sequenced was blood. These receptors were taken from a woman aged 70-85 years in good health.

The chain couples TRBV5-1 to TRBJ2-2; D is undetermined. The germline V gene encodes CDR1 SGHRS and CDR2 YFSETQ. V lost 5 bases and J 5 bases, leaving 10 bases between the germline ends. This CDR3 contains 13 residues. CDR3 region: CASRGVATGELFF. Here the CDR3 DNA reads TGCGCCAGCAGGGGTGTGGCGACCGGGGAGCTGTTTTTT.

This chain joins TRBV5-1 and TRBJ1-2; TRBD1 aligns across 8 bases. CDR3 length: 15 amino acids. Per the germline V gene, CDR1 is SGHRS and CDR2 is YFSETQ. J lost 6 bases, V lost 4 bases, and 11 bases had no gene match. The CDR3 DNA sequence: TGCGCCAGCAGCCCGATCCCCGGGACAGGAGATGGCTACACCTTC. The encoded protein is CASSPIPGTGDGYTF.

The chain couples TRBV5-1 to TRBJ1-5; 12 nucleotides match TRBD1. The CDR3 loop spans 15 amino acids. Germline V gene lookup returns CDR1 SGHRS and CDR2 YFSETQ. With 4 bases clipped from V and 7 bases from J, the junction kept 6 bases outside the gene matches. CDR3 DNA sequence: TGCGCCAGCAGCCCCGGGACAGGGGGCGACCAGCCCCAGCATTTT. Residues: CASSPGTGGDQPQHF.

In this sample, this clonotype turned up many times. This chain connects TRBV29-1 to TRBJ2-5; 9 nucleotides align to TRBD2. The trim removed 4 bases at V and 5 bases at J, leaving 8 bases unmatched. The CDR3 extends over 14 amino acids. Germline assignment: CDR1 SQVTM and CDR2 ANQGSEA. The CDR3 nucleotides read TGCAGCGTTGGAGTGGCGGGAGGGCCGGAGACCCAGTACTTC. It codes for CSVGVAGGPETQYF.

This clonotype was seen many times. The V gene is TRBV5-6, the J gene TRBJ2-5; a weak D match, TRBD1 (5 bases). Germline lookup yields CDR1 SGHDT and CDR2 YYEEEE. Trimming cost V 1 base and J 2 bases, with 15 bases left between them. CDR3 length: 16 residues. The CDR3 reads CASSLYGASTQETQYF. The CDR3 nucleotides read TGTGCCAGCAGCTTGTATGGGGCTTCCACACAAGAGACCCAGTACTTC.

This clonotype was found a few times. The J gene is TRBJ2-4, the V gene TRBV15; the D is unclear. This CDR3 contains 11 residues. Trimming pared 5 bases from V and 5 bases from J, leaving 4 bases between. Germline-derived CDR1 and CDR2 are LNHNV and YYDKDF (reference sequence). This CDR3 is CATSRENIQYF. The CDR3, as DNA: TGTGCCACCAGCCGGGAAAACATTCAGTACTTC.

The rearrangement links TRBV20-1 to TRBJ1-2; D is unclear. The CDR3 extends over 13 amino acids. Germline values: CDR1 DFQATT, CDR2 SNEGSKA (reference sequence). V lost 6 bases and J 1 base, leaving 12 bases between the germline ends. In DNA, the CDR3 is TGCAGTGCCCTGGACGGCTTTAACTATGGCTACACCTTC. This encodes CSALDGFNYGYTF.

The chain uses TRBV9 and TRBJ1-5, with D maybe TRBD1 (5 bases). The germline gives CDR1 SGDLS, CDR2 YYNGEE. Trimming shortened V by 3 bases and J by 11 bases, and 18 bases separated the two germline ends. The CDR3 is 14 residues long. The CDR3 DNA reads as TGTGCCAGCAGCGCAGGGTTCGTCGGATCGGCCCAGCATTTT. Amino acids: CASSAGFVGSAQHF. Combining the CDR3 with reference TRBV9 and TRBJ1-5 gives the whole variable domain DSGVTQTPKHLITATGQRVTLRCSPRSGDLSVYWYQQSLDQGLQFLIQYYNGEERAKGNILERFSAQQFPDLHSELNLSSLELGDSALYFCASSAGFVGSAQHFGDGTRLSIL.

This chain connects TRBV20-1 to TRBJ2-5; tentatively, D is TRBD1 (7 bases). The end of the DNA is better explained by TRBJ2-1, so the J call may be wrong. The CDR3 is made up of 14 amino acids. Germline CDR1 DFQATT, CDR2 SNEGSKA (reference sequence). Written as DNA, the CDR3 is TGCAGTGCTAGTGGGCAGGGGGGATGGGATGAGCAGTTCTTC. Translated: CSASGQGGWDEQFF.

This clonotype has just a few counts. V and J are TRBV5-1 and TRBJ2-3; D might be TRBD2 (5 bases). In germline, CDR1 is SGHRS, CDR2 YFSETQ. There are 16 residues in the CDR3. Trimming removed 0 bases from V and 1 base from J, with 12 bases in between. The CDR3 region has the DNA TGCGCCAGCAGCTTGGCCTTGCTAGCAGGCACAGATACGCAGTATTTT. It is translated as CASSLALLAGTDTQYF.

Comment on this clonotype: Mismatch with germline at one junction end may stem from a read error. CDR3 region: CANSLIGTGQETQYF. The CDR3, as DNA: TGTGCCAACAGCTTAATCGGGACTGGGCAAGAGACCCAGTACTTC. V gene TRBV7-6 combines with J gene TRBJ2-5, with TRBD2 as a possible D gene (6 bases). Germline loops: CDR1 SGHVS, CDR2 FNYEAQ. This CDR3 has 15 residues.

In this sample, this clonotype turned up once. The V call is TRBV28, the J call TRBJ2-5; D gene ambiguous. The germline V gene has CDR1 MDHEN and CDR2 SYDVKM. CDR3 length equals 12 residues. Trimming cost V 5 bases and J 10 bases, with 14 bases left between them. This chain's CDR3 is CASSRPDVIQYF. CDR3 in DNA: TGTGCCAGCAGTCGACCGGACGTGATCCAGTACTTC.

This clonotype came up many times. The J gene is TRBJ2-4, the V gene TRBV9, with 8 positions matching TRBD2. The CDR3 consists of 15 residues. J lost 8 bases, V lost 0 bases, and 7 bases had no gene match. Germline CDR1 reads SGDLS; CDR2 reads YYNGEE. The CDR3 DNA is TGTGCCAGCAGCGTAGGCGGGGGGTCGCGGGACATTCAGTACTTC. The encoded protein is CASSVGGGSRDIQYF.

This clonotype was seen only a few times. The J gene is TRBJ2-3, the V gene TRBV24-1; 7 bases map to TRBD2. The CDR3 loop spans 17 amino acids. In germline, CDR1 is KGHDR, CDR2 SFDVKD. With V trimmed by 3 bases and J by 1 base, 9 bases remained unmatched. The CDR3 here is CATSDAGHAGGTDTQYF. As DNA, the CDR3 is TGTGCCACCAGTGATGCTGGCCACGCGGGGGGCACAGATACGCAGTATTTT.

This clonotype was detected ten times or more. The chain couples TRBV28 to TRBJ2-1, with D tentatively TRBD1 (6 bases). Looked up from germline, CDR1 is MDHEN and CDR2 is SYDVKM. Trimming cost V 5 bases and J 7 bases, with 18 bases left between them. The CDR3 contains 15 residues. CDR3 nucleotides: TGTGCCAGCAGTACGAGGACAGTCCCCGTGAATGAGCAGTTCTTC. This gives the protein CASSTRTVPVNEQFF.

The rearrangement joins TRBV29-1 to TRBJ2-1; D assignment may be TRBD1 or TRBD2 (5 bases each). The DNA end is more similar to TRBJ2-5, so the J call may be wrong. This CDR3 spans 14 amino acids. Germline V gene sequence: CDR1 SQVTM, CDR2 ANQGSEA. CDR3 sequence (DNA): TGCAGCGTTGCCCTATACATTGGGGGAGAGACCCAGTACTTC. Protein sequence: CSVALYIGGETQYF.

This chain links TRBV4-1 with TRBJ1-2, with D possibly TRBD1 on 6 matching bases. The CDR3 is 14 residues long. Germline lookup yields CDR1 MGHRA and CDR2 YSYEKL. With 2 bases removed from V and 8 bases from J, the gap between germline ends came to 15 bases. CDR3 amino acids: CASSQMNRVEGYTF. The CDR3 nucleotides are TGCGCCAGCAGCCAAATGAACAGGGTGGAGGGCTACACCTTC.

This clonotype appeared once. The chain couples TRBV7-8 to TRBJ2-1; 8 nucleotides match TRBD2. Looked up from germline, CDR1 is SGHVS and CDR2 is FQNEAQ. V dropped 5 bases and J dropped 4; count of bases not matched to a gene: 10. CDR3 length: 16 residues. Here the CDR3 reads CASSPGGDRRYNEQFF. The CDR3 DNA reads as TGTGCCAGCAGCCCCGGGGGGGACCGACGGTACAATGAGCAGTTCTTC.

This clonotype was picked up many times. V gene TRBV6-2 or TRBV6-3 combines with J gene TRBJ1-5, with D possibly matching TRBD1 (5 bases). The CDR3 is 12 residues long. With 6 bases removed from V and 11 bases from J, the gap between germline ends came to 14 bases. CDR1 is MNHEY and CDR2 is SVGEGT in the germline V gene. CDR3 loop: CASSPQGLAQHF. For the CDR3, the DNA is TGTGCCAGCAGCCCCCAGGGATTGGCCCAGCATTTT.

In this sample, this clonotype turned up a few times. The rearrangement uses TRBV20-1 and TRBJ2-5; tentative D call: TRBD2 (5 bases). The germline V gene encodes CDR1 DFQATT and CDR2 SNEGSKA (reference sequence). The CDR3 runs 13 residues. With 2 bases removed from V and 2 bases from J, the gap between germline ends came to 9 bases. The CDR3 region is CSARSGGQETQYF. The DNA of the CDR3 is TGCAGTGCTAGAAGCGGAGGACAAGAGACCCAGTACTTC.

As DNA, the CDR3 is TGTGCCAGCAGCCTAGACTTTTATAATTCACCCCTCCACTTT. Its translation is CASSLDFYNSPLHF. The chain recombines TRBV3-1 with TRBJ1-6; D is uncertain. The CDR3 sequence is 14 residues long. V lost 4 bases to trimming and J lost 4 bases, with 8 bases between them. The germline CDR1 and CDR2 sequences are LGHDT and YNNKEL (reference sequence). Full variable domain (rest looked up from reference TRBV3-1 and TRBJ1-6): DTAVSQTPKYLVTQMGNDKSIKCEQNLGHDTMYWYKQDSKKFLKIMFSYNNKELIINETVPNRFSPKSPDKAHLNLHINSLELGDSAVYFCASSLDFYNSPLHFGNGTRLTVT.

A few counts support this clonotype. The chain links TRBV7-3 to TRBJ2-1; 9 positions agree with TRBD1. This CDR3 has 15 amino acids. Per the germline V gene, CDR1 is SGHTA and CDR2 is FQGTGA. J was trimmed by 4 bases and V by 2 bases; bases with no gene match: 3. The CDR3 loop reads CASSLDRGGYNEQFF. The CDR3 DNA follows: TGTGCCAGCAGCTTAGACAGGGGGGGGTACAATGAGCAGTTCTTC.

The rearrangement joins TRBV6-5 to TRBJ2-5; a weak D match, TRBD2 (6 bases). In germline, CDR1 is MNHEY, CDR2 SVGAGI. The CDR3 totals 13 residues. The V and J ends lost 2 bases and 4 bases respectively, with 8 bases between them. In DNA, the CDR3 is TGTGCCAGCAGTTACGGAGGGGTAGAGACCCAGTACTTC. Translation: CASSYGGVETQYF.

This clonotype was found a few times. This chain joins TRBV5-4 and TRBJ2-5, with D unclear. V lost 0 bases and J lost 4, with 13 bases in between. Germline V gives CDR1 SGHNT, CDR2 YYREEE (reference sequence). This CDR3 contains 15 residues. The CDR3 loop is CASSLAGAGGETQYF. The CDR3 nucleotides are TGTGCCAGCAGCTTGGCCGGAGCAGGCGGAGAGACCCAGTACTTC. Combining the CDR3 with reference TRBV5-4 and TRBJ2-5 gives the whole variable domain ETGVTQSPTHLIKTRGQQVTLRCSSQSGHNTVSWYQQALGQGPQFIFQYYREEENGRGNFPPRFSGLQFPNYSSELNVNALELDDSALYLCASSLAGAGGETQYFGPGTRLLVL.

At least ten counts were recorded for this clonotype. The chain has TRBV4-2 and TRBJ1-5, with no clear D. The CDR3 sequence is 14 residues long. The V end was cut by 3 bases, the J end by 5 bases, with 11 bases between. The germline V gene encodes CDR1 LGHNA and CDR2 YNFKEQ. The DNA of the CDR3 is TGTGCCAGCAGCCACCTCGGAGGTGATCAGCCCCAGCATTTT. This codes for CASSHLGGDQPQHF.

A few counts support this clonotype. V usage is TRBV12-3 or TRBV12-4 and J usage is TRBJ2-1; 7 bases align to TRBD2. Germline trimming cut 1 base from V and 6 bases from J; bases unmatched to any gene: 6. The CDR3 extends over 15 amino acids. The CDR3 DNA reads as TGTGCCAGCAGTTTAGTTATAGCGGGTATCAATGAGCAGTTCTTC. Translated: CASSLVIAGINEQFF.

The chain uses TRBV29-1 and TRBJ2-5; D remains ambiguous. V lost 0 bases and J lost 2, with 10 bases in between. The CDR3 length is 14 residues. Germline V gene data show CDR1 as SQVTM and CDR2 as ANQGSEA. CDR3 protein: CSVEEMGGQETQYF. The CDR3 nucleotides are TGCAGCGTTGAAGAAATGGGCGGACAAGAGACCCAGTACTTC.

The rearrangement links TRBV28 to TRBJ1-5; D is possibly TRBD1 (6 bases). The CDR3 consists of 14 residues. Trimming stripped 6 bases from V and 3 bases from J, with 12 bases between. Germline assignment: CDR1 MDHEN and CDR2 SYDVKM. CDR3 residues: CASSLRTANQPQHF. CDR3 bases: TGTGCCAGCAGCTTAAGGACAGCCAATCAGCCCCAGCATTTT.

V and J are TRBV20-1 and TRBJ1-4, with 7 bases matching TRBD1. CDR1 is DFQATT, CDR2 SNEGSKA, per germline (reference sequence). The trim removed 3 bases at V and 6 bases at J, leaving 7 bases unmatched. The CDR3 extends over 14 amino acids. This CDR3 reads CSASEGARYEKLFF. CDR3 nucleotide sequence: TGCAGTGCTAGCGAGGGGGCTCGGTATGAAAAACTGTTTTTT.

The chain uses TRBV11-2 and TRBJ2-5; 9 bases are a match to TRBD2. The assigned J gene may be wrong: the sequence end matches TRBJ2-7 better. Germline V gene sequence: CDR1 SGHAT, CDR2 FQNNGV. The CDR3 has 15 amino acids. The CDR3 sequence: CASSPGTSFSYEQYF. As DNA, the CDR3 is TGTGCCAGCAGCCCCGGGACTAGCTTCTCCTACGAGCAGTACTTC.